The source of this T cell receptor beta chain is a study of OX40 agonist ivuxolimab in advanced cancers. Here immunoSEQ multiplex PCR was the method, and the copy in TCRdb shows in-frame clones only, minus some. The table shows roughly 48,000 clones, with approximately 90% occurring only once. This CDR3 spans 13 amino acids. From germline, CDR1 is MNHEY and CDR2 SVGAGI. This receptor was obtained from an adult with an advanced solid tumor such as melanoma, head and neck, liver or kidney cancer. The sample in question was CD4+ or CD8+ T cells sorted from blood, obtained in a trial of the OX40 agonist ivuxolimab. The chain links TRBV6-5 to TRBJ2-5; D uncertain. The J call is uncertain, as TRBJ2-7 better fits the DNA end. DNA of the CDR3: TGTGCCAGCAGTTACTCGGATCAGTACGAGCAGTACTTC. Its protein is CASSYSDQYEQYF.